Here is one T cell receptor (beta chain) with its context. This sample stems from a study of blood T cell repertoires in COVID-19. Study information: There were acute and convalescent COVID-19 samples, and they came from the United States, Italy and Spain. PBMCs, B-cell-depleted T cells, or T cells provided the cDNA or gDNA that made up the material.

The germline V gene has CDR1 LGHNA and CDR2 YSLEER. There are 15 residues in the CDR3. V lost 0 bases and J 5 bases, leaving 8 bases between the germline ends. Per the study methods: Reference gene primers were amplified, and this amplification served to estimate nucleated cell counts. Profiled with immunoSEQ multiplex PCR; TCRdb holds only in-frame clones, not every one. V, J and clone size reflect that table, while D and trimming were determined from the DNA. The sample records under 150,000 clones, about 88% being singletons. The sample was peripheral blood. The chain combines TRBV4-3 with TRBJ1-6; D possibly corresponds to TRBD1 (5 bases). This receptor was taken from a man aged 40-55 years with acute or convalescent COVID-19. The DNA of the CDR3 is TGCGCCAGCAGCCAAGAGGGACTCCATAATTCACCCCTCCACTTT. This gives the protein CASSQEGLHNSPLHF.